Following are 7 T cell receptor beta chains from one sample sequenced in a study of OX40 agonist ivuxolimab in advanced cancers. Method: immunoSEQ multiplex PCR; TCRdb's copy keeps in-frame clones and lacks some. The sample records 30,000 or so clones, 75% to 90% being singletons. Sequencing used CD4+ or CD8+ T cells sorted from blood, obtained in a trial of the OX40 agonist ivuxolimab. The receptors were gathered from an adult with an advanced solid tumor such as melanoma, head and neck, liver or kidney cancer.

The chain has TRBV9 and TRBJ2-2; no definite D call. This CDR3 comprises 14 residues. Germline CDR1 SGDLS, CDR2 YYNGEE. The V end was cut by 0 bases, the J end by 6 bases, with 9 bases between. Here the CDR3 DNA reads TGTGCCAGCAGCGTAGCGGCGGATCCCGGGGAGCTGTTTTTT. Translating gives CASSVAADPGELFF.

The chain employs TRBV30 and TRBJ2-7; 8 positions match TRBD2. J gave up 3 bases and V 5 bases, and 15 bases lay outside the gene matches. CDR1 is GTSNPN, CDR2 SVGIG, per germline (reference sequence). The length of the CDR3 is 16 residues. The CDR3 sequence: CAWEAPGSGSRYEQYF. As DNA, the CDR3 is TGTGCCTGGGAGGCCCCCGGGAGCGGGAGTCGCTACGAGCAGTACTTC.

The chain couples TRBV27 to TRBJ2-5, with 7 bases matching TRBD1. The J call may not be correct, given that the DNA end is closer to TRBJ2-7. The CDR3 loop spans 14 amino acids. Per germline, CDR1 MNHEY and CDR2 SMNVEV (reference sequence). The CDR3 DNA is TGTGCCAGCAGTTTAATTGGGACAGACTACGAGCAGTACTTC. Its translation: CASSLIGTDYEQYF.

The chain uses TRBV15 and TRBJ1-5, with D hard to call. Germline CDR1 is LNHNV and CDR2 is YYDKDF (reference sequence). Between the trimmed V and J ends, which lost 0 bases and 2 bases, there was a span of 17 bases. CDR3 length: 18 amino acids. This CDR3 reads CATSREYRTAPGNQPQHF. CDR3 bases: TGTGCCACCAGCAGAGAATATAGAACAGCCCCAGGCAATCAGCCCCAGCATTTT.

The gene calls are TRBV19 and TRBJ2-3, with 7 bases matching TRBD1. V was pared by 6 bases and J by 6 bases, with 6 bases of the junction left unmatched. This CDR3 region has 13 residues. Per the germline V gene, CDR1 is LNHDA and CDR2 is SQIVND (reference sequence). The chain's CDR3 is CASRGTVGDTQYF. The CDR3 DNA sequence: TGTGCCAGTAGAGGGACAGTCGGCGATACGCAGTATTTT.

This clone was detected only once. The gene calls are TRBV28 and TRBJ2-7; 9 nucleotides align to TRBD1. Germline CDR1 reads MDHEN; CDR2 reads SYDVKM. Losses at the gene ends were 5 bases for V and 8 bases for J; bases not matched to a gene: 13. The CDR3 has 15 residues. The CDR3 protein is CASSLTGTGSLKQYF. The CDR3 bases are TGTGCCAGCAGTCTAACCGGGACAGGGTCCCTTAAGCAGTACTTC.

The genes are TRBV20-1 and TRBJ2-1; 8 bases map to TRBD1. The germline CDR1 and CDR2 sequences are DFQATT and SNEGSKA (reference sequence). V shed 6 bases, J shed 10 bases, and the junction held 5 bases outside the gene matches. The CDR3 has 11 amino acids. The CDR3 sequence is CSATTGVEQFF. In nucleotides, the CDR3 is TGCAGTGCCACGACAGGGGTCGAGCAGTTCTTC.